Listed here is a single T cell receptor (beta chain). Its antigen is still unknown. The data stem from a study of OX40 agonist ivuxolimab in advanced cancers. Study details: Patients with hepatocellular carcinoma, melanoma, renal cell or head and neck cancer made up the dose-escalation patients. The study's findings and limits: Some of the lowest clonal expansion was seen in partial responders at 0.1-3.0 mg/kg. The study observed clonal expansion of CD4+ and CD8+ blood T cells by week 6 at 0.1 to 3.0 mg/kg.

This CDR3 has 15 residues. The germline gives CDR1 LGHNT, CDR2 FRNRAP. Losses at the gene ends were 2 bases for V and 4 bases for J; bases not matched to a gene: 7. The sampling schedule covered blood at baseline, cycle 4 day 1, and cycle 7 day 1. Profiled with immunoSEQ multiplex PCR; TCRdb holds only in-frame clones, not every one. The sample has about 27,000 clones, roughly 70% seen once. The rearrangement uses TRBV12-5 and TRBJ2-5; TRBD1 aligns across 7 bases. Sequenced here: CD4+ or CD8+ T cells sorted from blood, sampled in a trial of the OX40 agonist ivuxolimab. The sequence was obtained from an adult with an advanced solid tumor such as melanoma, head and neck, liver or kidney cancer. CDR3 sequence (DNA): TGTGCTAGTGGTTTGCAAGGGGGCAGGGGAGAGACCCAGTACTTC. Residues: CASGLQGGRGETQYF.